The next 10 T cell receptor beta chains were all read from a single sample in a study of T cell responses to AZD1222 COVID-19 vaccine. Assay: immunoSEQ multiplex PCR; the TCRdb copy retains only in-frame clones and omits some. The sample has tens of thousands of clones; 87% are singletons. This specimen consisted of peripheral blood, obtained on day 0 of AZD1222 vaccination. These TCRs come from an adult in good health.

The chain carries TRBV27 and TRBJ2-7; possible D gene TRBD2, 5 bases. Germline CDR1 is MNHEY and CDR2 is SMNVEV (reference sequence). The V end was cut by 3 bases, the J end by 3 bases, with 9 bases between. This CDR3 contains 13 residues. The CDR3 is CASSLHSGYEQYF. Written as DNA, the CDR3 is TGTGCCAGCAGTTTGCACAGCGGCTACGAGCAGTACTTC.

This rearrangement joins TRBV6-1 to TRBJ1-5; no clear D. Trimming cost V 1 base and J 2 bases, with 9 bases left between them. The CDR3 consists of 15 residues. Germline V gene sequence: CDR1 MNHNS, CDR2 SASEGT. This CDR3 is CASSEEGLGNQPQHF. The CDR3 region has the DNA TGTGCCAGCAGTGAAGAAGGGCTTGGCAATCAGCCCCAGCATTTT.

The count of this clone is one. V usage is TRBV7-2 and J usage is TRBJ1-2; 7 bases line up with TRBD1. The germline gives CDR1 SGHTA, CDR2 FQGNSA. The ends lost 5 bases at V and 9 bases at J; junction bases unmatched: 9. This CDR3 has 13 residues. CDR3: CASSETGVWSYTF. The CDR3 coding sequence is TGTGCCAGCAGCGAAACAGGGGTCTGGAGCTACACCTTC.

The genes are TRBV19 and TRBJ1-5; D possibly corresponds to TRBD1 (6 bases). The germline gives CDR1 LNHDA, CDR2 SQIVND (reference sequence). The ends were cut back, 5 bases at V and 5 bases at J, with 16 bases in the middle. The CDR3 covers 15 residues. CDR3 bases: TGTGCCAGTAGTCCGCTACAGGGAGGGGATCAGCCCCAGCATTTT. Residues: CASSPLQGGDQPQHF.

The V call is TRBV28, the J call TRBJ2-2; D gene ambiguous. From germline, CDR1 is MDHEN and CDR2 SYDVKM. The V gene lost 5 bases and the J gene lost 8 bases, with 15 bases spanning the gap. CDR3 length equals 14 residues. The chain's CDR3 is CASSRPVLSGELFF. The CDR3 DNA is TGTGCCAGCAGTCGACCTGTCCTGAGTGGGGAGCTGTTTTTT.

This clone was picked up a small number of times. The gene calls are TRBV5-6 and TRBJ2-3; possibly TRBD1 for D (5 bases). The germline V gene encodes CDR1 SGHDT and CDR2 YYEEEE. The CDR3 contains 13 residues. The V gene lost 2 bases and the J gene lost 4 bases, with 8 bases spanning the gap. The CDR3 protein is CASSLMGPDTQYF. The CDR3 bases are TGTGCCAGCAGCTTAATGGGGCCAGATACGCAGTATTTT.

This chain joins TRBV19 and TRBJ1-6, with 7 bases lining up with TRBD1. The V and J ends lost 5 bases and 8 bases, in that order; junction bases with no gene match: 6. The CDR3 extends over 14 amino acids. Germline V gene data show CDR1 as LNHDA and CDR2 as SQIVND (reference sequence). DNA for the CDR3: TGTGCCAGTAGTCAGGGGGTGAAAGATTCACCCCTCCACTTT. Translating it yields CASSQGVKDSPLHF.

The genes are TRBV5-4 and TRBJ2-7, with D maybe TRBD2 (7 bases). The V end lost 10 bases, the J end lost 7 bases, and 24 bases lay between the germline ends. Germline values: CDR1 SGHNT, CDR2 YYREEE (reference sequence). This CDR3 spans 14 amino acids. The CDR3 region is CAGSGGLPRGEQYF. CDR3 in DNA: TGTGCCGGGTCGGGGGGCCTCCCTCGGGGGGAGCAGTACTTC.

The chain is built from TRBV12-3 or TRBV12-4 and TRBJ2-7; D is tentatively TRBD1 or TRBD2 (5 bases each). The CDR3 is 13 amino acids. Trimming removed 4 bases from V and 13 bases from J, with 20 bases in between. CDR3 sequence: CASSSSRDLHFYF. For the CDR3, the DNA is TGTGCCAGCAGTTCCTCCCGGGACCTACATTTCTACTTC.

This clone appeared a single time. V is TRBV3-1 (or the pseudogene TRBV3-2) and J is TRBJ2-5; 12 nucleotides agree with TRBD2. Germline lookup yields CDR1 LGHDT and CDR2 YNNKEL (reference sequence). With V trimmed by 4 bases and J by 5 bases, 11 bases remained unmatched. This CDR3 has 17 residues. In nucleotides, the CDR3 is TGTGCCAGCAGCCGCCTGTCACTAGCGGGGGGAGGGGAGACCCAGTACTTC. This codes for CASSRLSLAGGGETQYF.